The sequence of this T cell receptor beta chain was determined in a study of T cell responses to AZD1222 COVID-19 vaccine. Study as a whole: Second-dose intervals near 4 or 12 weeks were combined. Study-wide results and caveats: At 160-218 and 743-854, vaccine-associated CD4 TCRs were dominant, and they spanned spike. AZD1222 recipients seropositive at baseline numbered only six or seven. The donor cohort was predominantly white British with a female majority, and clonal diversity may have been underestimated.

Only in-frame clones appear in the TCRdb table, and some are missing; sequencing was by immunoSEQ multiplex PCR. The table records 95,000 to 150,000 clones, 85% to 90% of them present only once. As to this clone: The antigen is unknown.

The CDR3 is made up of 14 amino acids. Per germline, CDR1 LNHDA and CDR2 SQIVND (reference sequence). Between the trimmed V and J ends, which lost 7 bases and 4 bases, there was a span of 14 bases. The sequence came from an adult in good health. V usage is TRBV19 and J usage is TRBJ1-5; no firm D call. Sequences were derived from peripheral blood, sampled on day 0 of AZD1222 vaccination. CDR3 DNA sequence: TGTGCCAGTACCCCGCTTTACAGAAATCAGCCCCAGCATTTT. This gives the protein CASTPLYRNQPQHF. Variable domain in full (rest from reference TRBV19 and TRBJ1-5): DGGITQSPKYLFRKEGQNVTLSCEQNLNHDAMYWYRQDPGQGLRLIYYSQIVNDFQKGDIAEGYSVSREKKESFPLTVTSAQKNPTAFYLCASTPLYRNQPQHFGDGTRLSIL.